This T cell receptor beta chain was profiled in a study of blood T cell repertoires in COVID-19. At the level of the study: Samples taken during acute and convalescent COVID-19 were collected in the United States, Italy and Spain. PBMCs, B-cell-depleted T cells, or T cells were the source of the cDNA or gDNA that made up the material.

Original data processing: Reference gene primer amplification gave nucleated cell count estimates. Here immunoSEQ multiplex PCR was the method, and the copy in TCRdb shows in-frame clones only, minus some. From that table come the V and J calls and clone size; the DNA was used to work out D and trimming. Among 80,000 or so clones listed, about 87% were seen once. CDR1 and CDR2 from the germline V gene are GTSNPN and SVGIG (reference sequence). V lost 2 bases and J lost 14, with 13 bases in between. This CDR3 contains 11 residues. Sequences were obtained from peripheral blood. This TCR was recovered from a human donor in a cohort sampled during active COVID-19. This chain connects TRBV30 to TRBJ2-1, with TRBD1 as a possible D gene (7 bases). CDR3 sequence reads: CAWSQGGSEFF. CDR3 DNA sequence: TGTGCCTGGAGTCAGGGGGGCTCTGAGTTCTTC.